The clone carrying this T cell receptor beta chain was found once. Its antigen is not known. Other DNA sequences within the sample encode an identical CDR3. This specimen comes from a study of shared clonotypes between healthy human individuals. At the level of the study: A couple of women and a few men aged 18 to 49 made up the donors. Donors had three CD4 naive, three CD4 memory, two CD8 naive and one CD8 memory plate apiece. Regarding the study as a whole: Non-shared clonotypes displayed generation probabilities falling below those of clonotypes present in all four donors.

Trimming took off 0 bases at V and 6 bases at J, with 2 bases between the two ends. Germline loops: CDR1 SGHNT, CDR2 YYREEE (reference sequence). The CDR3 length is 11 residues. Sequencing used immunoSEQ multiplex PCR; TCRdb keeps in-frame clones, though not all of them. The sample has some 2.1 million clones, roughly 95% seen once. The sequenced sample consisted of naive CD4+ T cells sorted from blood. The subset: CD45RA+ positively selected. The gene calls are TRBV5-4 and TRBJ2-3, with unresolved D. The sequence came from a man aged 18 to 29 in good health. The CDR3 region is CASSLADTQYF. In DNA form, the CDR3 reads TGTGCCAGCAGCTTGGCCGATACGCAGTATTTT.